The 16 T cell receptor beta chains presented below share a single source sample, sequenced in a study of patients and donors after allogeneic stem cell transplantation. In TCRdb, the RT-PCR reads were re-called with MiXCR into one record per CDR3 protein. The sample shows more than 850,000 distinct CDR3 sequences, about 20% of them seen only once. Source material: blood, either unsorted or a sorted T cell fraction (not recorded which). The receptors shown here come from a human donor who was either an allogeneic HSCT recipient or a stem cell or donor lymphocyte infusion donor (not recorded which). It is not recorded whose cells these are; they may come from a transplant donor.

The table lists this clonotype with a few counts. CDR3 nucleotide sequence: TGTGCCAGCAGCCAGCGAGCGGGGACTTCATCCTACAATGAGCAGTTCTTC. Translation: CASSQRAGTSSYNEQFF. The chain couples TRBV3-1 to TRBJ2-1; 7 bases are shared with TRBD2. V lost 3 bases, J lost 1 base, and 9 bases stayed unmatched. The CDR3 runs 17 residues. Looked up from germline, CDR1 is LGHDT and CDR2 is YNNKEL (reference sequence).

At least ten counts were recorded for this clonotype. In DNA form, the CDR3 reads TGTGCCAGCAGGCCGTCCACCGGGGAGCTGTTTTTT. Residues: CASRPSTGELFF. The V gene is TRBV12-3 or TRBV12-4, the J gene TRBJ2-2; D unresolved. V gave up 6 bases and J gave up 4 bases, with 6 bases separating them. CDR3 length equals 12 residues.

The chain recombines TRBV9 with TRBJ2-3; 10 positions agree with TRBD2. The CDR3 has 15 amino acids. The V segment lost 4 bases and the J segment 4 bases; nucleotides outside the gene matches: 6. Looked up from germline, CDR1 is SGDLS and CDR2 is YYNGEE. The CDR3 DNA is TGTGCCAGCAGCCCGGTCACTAGCGGGGCAGATACGCAGTATTTT. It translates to CASSPVTSGADTQYF.

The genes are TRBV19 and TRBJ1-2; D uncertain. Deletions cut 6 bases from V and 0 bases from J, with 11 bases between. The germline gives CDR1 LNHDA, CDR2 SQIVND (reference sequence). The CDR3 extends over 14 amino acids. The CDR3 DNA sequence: TGTGCCAGTAGAAATCCTAGTACTAACTATGGCTACACCTTC. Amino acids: CASRNPSTNYGYTF.

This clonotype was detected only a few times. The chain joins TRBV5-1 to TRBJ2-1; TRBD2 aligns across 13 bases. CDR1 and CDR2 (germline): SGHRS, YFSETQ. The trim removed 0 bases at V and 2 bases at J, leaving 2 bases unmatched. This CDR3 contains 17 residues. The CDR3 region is CASSLAGLAGAYNEQFF. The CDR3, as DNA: TGCGCCAGCAGCTTGGCTGGACTAGCGGGAGCCTACAATGAGCAGTTCTTC.

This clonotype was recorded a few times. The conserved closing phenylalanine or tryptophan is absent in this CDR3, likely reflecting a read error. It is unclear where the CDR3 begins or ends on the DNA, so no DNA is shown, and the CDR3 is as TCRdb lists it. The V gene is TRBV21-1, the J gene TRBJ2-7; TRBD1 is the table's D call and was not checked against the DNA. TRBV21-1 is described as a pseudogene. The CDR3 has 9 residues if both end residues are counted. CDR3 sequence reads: CASTVTGSY.

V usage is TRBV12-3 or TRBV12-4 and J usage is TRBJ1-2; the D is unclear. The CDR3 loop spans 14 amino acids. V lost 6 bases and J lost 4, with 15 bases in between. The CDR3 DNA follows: TGTGCCAGCAGCTTAATTGGCCTTTCCTATGGCTACACCTTC. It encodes CASSLIGLSYGYTF.

As DNA, the CDR3 is TGTGCCAGCAGCCAAGATTTCCAGGGGGCTAACTATGGCTACACCTTC. Protein product: CASSQDFQGANYGYTF. V usage is TRBV4-2 and J usage is TRBJ1-2, with 7 bases identical to TRBD1. Germline CDR1 is LGHNA and CDR2 is YNFKEQ. CDR3 length: 16 residues. J lost 0 bases, V lost 0 bases, and 4 bases had no gene match.

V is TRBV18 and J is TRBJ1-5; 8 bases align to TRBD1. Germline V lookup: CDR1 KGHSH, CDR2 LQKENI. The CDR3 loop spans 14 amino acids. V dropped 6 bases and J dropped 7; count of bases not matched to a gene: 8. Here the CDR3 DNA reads TGTGCCAGCTCGAATCAGGGGGCGCGACAGCCCCAGCATTTT. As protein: CASSNQGARQPQHF.

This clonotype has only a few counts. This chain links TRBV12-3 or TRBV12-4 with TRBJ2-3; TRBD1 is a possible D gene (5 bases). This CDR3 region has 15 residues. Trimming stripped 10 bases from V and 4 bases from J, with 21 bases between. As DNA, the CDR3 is TGTGCCACCACCCAGGGAAGGGATAGTTCAGATACGCAGTATTTT. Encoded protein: CATTQGRDSSDTQYF.

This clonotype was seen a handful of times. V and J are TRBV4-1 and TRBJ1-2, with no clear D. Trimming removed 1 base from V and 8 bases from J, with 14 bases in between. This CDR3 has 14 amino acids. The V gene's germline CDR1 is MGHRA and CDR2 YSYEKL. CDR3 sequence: CASSQGAPGEGYTF. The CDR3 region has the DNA TGCGCCAGCAGCCAAGGGGCTCCTGGGGAGGGCTACACCTTC.

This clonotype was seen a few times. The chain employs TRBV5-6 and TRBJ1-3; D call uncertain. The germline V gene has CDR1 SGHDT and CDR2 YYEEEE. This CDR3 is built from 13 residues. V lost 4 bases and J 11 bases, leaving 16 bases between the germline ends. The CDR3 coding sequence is TGTGCCAGCAGCATACAACCTGGGGAGGCCATATATTTT. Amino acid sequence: CASSIQPGEAIYF.

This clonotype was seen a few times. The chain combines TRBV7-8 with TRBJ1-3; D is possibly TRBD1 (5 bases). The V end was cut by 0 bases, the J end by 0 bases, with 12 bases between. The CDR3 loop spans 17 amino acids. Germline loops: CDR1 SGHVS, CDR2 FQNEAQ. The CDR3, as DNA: TGTGCCAGCAGCTTAGCGGGGCCTGTGTTCTCTGGAAACACCATATATTTT. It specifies CASSLAGPVFSGNTIYF.

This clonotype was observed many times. The CDR3 nucleotides read TGCAGCACAAGCCGGGACAGGGGGTACAATGAGCAGTTCTTC. Protein: CSTSRDRGYNEQFF. The chain carries TRBV29-1 and TRBJ2-1; 11 nucleotides match TRBD1. J lost 4 bases, V lost 8 bases, and 7 bases had no gene match. Germline-derived CDR1 and CDR2 are SQVTM and ANQGSEA. CDR3 size: 14 residues.

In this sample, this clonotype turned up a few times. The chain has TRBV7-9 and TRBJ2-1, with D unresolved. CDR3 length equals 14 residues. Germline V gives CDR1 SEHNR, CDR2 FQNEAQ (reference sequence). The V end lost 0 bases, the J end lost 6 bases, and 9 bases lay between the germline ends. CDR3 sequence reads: CASSLAGPSNEQFF. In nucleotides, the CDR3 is TGTGCCAGCAGCTTAGCGGGCCCATCCAATGAGCAGTTCTTC.

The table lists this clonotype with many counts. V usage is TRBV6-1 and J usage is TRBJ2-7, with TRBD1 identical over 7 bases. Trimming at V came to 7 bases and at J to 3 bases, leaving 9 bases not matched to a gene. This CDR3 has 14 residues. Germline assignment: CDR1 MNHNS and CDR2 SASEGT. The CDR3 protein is CASTSWDRVYEQYF. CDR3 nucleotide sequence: TGTGCCAGCACCTCCTGGGACAGAGTCTACGAGCAGTACTTC.